The 17 T cell receptor beta chains below all came from one sample that was sequenced in a study of Ad26.COV2.S vaccination and SARS-CoV-2 variants. Indicated treatment: roughly 20 received Ad26.COV2.S at low or high dose, single or two shots; roughly five received placebo; per-sample allocation not given. Day 63 following the first vaccine or placebo injection was when the samples were taken. The table came from immunoSEQ multiplex PCR; TCRdb's copy has only in-frame clones and leaves some out. The sample holds about 350,000 clones, roughly 84% seen once. This specimen was peripheral blood, taken in a trial of Ad26.COV2.S vaccine versus placebo. Receptor source: a person aged 18-60 years who received the Ad26.COV2.S COVID-19 vaccine or a placebo.

The gene calls are TRBV5-1 and TRBJ2-2; D may match TRBD1 or TRBD2 (5 bases each). Trimming left V 0 bases short and J 6 bases short, with 9 bases between. Germline values: CDR1 SGHRS, CDR2 YFSETQ. This CDR3 contains 14 residues. Here the CDR3 reads CASSLGDQSGELFF. The CDR3 bases are TGCGCCAGCAGCTTGGGGGACCAATCCGGGGAGCTGTTTTTT.

The chain carries TRBV5-3 and TRBJ2-2; tentatively, D is TRBD1 (5 bases). TRBV5-3 is an open reading frame, and its role is uncertain. V was shortened by 0 bases and J by 3 bases, with 9 bases between the two germline ends. The CDR3 sequence is 15 residues long. The CDR3 sequence: CARSLVCRDTGELFF. CDR3 sequence (DNA): TGTGCCAGAAGCTTGGTTTGCAGGGACACCGGGGAGCTGTTTTTT.

The V gene is TRBV10-3, the J gene TRBJ2-1; D is undetermined. CDR3 length: 15 residues. Trimming took 7 bases from V and 0 from J, leaving 13 bases between them. The germline V gene encodes CDR1 ENHRY and CDR2 SYGVKD. This CDR3 is CAIKLTLGSYNEQFF. The CDR3 coding sequence is TGTGCCATCAAGCTAACCCTAGGCTCCTACAATGAGCAGTTCTTC.

In this sample, this clone turned up once. The chain employs TRBV10-3 and TRBJ1-1, with D tentatively TRBD1 (6 bases). Trimming took 4 bases from V and 2 from J, leaving 14 bases between them. The CDR3 has 15 residues. CDR1 is ENHRY and CDR2 is SYGVKD in the germline V gene. In DNA, the CDR3 is TGTGCCATCAGTGGGTCGGGCAGGGGAAACACTGAAGCTTTCTTT. Translated: CAISGSGRGNTEAFF.

The rearrangement links TRBV7-9 to TRBJ2-6; D might be TRBD2 (6 bases). V lost 8 bases to trimming and J lost 0 bases, with 20 bases between them. The CDR3 loop spans 18 amino acids. Per germline, CDR1 SEHNR and CDR2 FQNEAQ (reference sequence). CDR3 sequence (DNA): TGTGCCAGCCTCGGATGGGGGAGGCCAAACTCTGGGGCCAACGTCCTGACTTTC. It specifies CASLGWGRPNSGANVLTF.

The table lists this clone with a count of one. The rearrangement links TRBV30 to TRBJ2-7; possibly TRBD1 or TRBD2 for D (5 bases each). The CDR3 spans 13 residues. Germline CDR1 and CDR2: GTSNPN and SVGIG (reference sequence). The DNA for the CDR3 is TGTTCCCAGACCCGGCAGGGAGCTTACGAGCAGTACTTC. This encodes CSQTRQGAYEQYF.

This clone has just one count. The chain links TRBV14 to TRBJ2-2; no reliable D call. CDR3 length equals 13 residues. V was trimmed by 0 bases and J by 8 bases, leaving 7 bases between them. Germline V lookup: CDR1 SGHDN, CDR2 FVKESK. Written as DNA, the CDR3 is TGTGCCAGCAGCCAAGAGTTCCGGGGGGAGCTGTTTTTT. It encodes CASSQEFRGELFF.

V is TRBV18 and J is TRBJ1-2; TRBD1 is a possible D gene (5 bases). CDR1 is KGHSH and CDR2 is LQKENI in the germline V gene. This CDR3 has 16 residues. V was clipped by 3 bases and J by 3 bases, with 17 bases between them. CDR3 bases: TGTGCCAGCTCACCCTCGGGGGGGACTCAATACTATGGCTACACCTTC. This codes for CASSPSGGTQYYGYTF.

This clone was seen only once. J is TRBJ1-1 and V is TRBV2; perhaps TRBD1 as D (5 bases). The CDR3 has 14 residues. The V and J ends lost 7 bases and 1 base respectively, with 13 bases between them. Looked up from germline, CDR1 is SNHLY and CDR2 is FYNNEI. The chain's CDR3 is CASTLLGQNTEAFF. The CDR3 DNA sequence: TGTGCCAGCACTCTCCTGGGGCAGAACACTGAAGCTTTCTTT.

The rearrangement uses TRBV7-9 and TRBJ2-7; TRBD2 matches at 8 bases. V lost 4 bases, J lost 1 base, and 6 bases stayed unmatched. This CDR3 spans 15 amino acids. Looked up from germline, CDR1 is SEHNR and CDR2 is FQNEAQ (reference sequence). The CDR3 nucleotides are TGTGCCAGCAGCTCCCCCGGGACTAGATCCTACGAGCAGTACTTC. Its protein product is CASSSPGTRSYEQYF.

The chain couples TRBV5-1 to TRBJ1-1; 7 bases line up with TRBD1. This CDR3 contains 15 residues. V lost 1 base to trimming and J lost 3 bases; unmatched junction nucleotides: 6. The germline CDR1 and CDR2 sequences are SGHRS and YFSETQ. CDR3 sequence: CASSLLTGRHTEAFF. The CDR3, as DNA: TGCGCCAGCAGCTTGCTGACAGGGAGACACACTGAAGCTTTCTTT. Together with reference TRBV5-1 and TRBJ1-1, the CDR3 gives the full variable domain: KAGVTQTPRYLIKTRGQQVTLSCSPISGHRSVSWYQQTPGQGLQFLFEYFSETQRNKGNFPGRFSGRQFSNSRSEMNVSTLELGDSALYLCASSLLTGRHTEAFFGQGTRLTVV.

The gene calls are TRBV4-1 and TRBJ1-6, with 8 bases matching TRBD1. Germline V gene sequence: CDR1 MGHRA, CDR2 YSYEKL. CDR3 length equals 15 residues. V shed 4 bases, J shed 7 bases, and the junction held 6 bases outside the gene matches. This chain's CDR3 is CASSPRTGRNSPLHF. The CDR3 DNA reads as TGCGCCAGCAGCCCTCGGACAGGGCGGAATTCACCCCTCCACTTT.

V is TRBV6-2 or TRBV6-3 and J is TRBJ2-4; 14 bases map to TRBD2. Germline V gene sequence: CDR1 MNHEY, CDR2 SVGEGT. This CDR3 spans 17 amino acids. Trimming cost V 4 bases and J 1 base; bases outside gene matches: 3. In nucleotides, the CDR3 is TGTGCCAGCAGTTGGGGACTAGCGGGGGCTGCCAAAAACATTCAGTACTTC. Translated: CASSWGLAGAAKNIQYF.

The chain carries TRBV5-1 and TRBJ2-7; 10 nucleotides line up with TRBD1. V dropped 3 bases and J dropped 2; count of bases not matched to a gene: 8. Germline V lookup: CDR1 SGHRS, CDR2 YFSETQ. The CDR3 is 16 amino acids. The CDR3 DNA follows: TGCGCCAGCAGCTCGTACCGGGACAGGGGTACCTACGAGCAGTACTTC. This sequence encodes CASSSYRDRGTYEQYF. Full variable domain (rest looked up from reference TRBV5-1 and TRBJ2-7): KAGVTQTPRYLIKTRGQQVTLSCSPISGHRSVSWYQQTPGQGLQFLFEYFSETQRNKGNFPGRFSGRQFSNSRSEMNVSTLELGDSALYLCASSSYRDRGTYEQYFGPGTRLTVT.

V usage is TRBV18 and J usage is TRBJ1-6; 7 bases agree with TRBD1. This CDR3 region has 13 residues. Germline-derived CDR1 and CDR2 are KGHSH and LQKENI. Trimming took 5 bases from V and 8 from J; bases not matched to a gene: 3. CDR3 amino acids: CASSDRADSPLHF. CDR3 sequence (DNA): TGTGCCAGCTCAGACAGGGCTGATTCACCCCTCCACTTT.

This clone came up a few times. The rearrangement uses TRBV18 and TRBJ1-2; TRBD1 matches 8 bases. There are 14 residues in the CDR3. Trimming cost V 6 bases and J 0 bases; bases outside gene matches: 3. Germline CDR1 and CDR2: KGHSH and LQKENI. CDR3 DNA sequence: TGTGCCAGCTCCCCGGACAGGGCTAACTATGGCTACACCTTC. This encodes CASSPDRANYGYTF.

The chain employs TRBV11-2 and TRBJ2-7, with 8 bases matching TRBD2. The V and J ends lost 7 bases and 6 bases, in that order; junction bases with no gene match: 14. CDR3 length: 15 residues. Germline V gene data show CDR1 as SGHAT and CDR2 as FQNNGV. The CDR3 spells CASTTRVAGNGEQYF. The CDR3, as DNA: TGTGCCAGCACCACCAGGGTAGCGGGGAACGGCGAGCAGTACTTC.